Sequencing of this T cell receptor (beta chain) was carried out in a study of early stage breast cancer tumors. Across the whole study: Most invasive tumors, about 75% of the 16, were ER+/PR+/HER2-.

The germline V gene encodes CDR1 PRHDT and CDR2 FYEKMQ (reference sequence). The length of the CDR3 is 15 residues. Deletions cut 0 bases from V and 5 bases from J, with 13 bases between. The study's findings and limits: Comparing each tissue with blood distinguished tumor from normal in about 90% of the 16 patients. Compared with adjacent normal breast, tumors showed about 2.5-fold denser, more clonal T cells.

With respect to this clone: The antigen remains undetermined.

Blood replicates held 0.5 ug DNA, tumor or normal breast roughly 1.5 ug, two each. Sequenced by immunoSEQ multiplex PCR; TCRdb stores in-frame clones only, minus some. The data show about 36,000 clones, 70% to 80% seen once. The origin of this receptor is a person in their 60s with breast cancer. This chain links TRBV13 with TRBJ2-5, with a weak D call TRBD1 (6 bases). Sequencing was done on a sample of blood. The CDR3 DNA reads as TGTGCCAGCAGCTTAGGTCAGGGTAGGGGGGAGACCCAGTACTTC. This sequence encodes CASSLGQGRGETQYF.